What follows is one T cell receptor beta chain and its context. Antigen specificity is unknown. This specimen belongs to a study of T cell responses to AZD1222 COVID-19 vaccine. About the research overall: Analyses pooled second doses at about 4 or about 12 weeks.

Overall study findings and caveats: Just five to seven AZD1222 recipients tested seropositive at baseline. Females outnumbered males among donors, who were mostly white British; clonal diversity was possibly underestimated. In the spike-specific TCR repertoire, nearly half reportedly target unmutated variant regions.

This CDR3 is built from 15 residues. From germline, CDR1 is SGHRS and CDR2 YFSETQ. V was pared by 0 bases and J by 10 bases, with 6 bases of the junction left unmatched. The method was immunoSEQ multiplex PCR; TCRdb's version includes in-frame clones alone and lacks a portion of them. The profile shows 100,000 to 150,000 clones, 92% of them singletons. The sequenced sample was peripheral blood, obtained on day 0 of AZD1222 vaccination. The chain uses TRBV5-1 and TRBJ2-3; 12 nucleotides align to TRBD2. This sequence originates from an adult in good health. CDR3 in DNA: TGCGCCAGCAGCTTGGGGGCTAGCGGGAGGGCCGCGCAGTATTTT. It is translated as CASSLGASGRAAQYF.